The 13 T cell receptor beta chains below all came from one sample that was sequenced in a study of T cell responses to AZD1222 COVID-19 vaccine. Sequencing used immunoSEQ multiplex PCR; TCRdb keeps in-frame clones, though not all of them. Of roughly 80,000 clones listed, under 95% were seen once; the top ten hold 3.5% to 5%. The sequenced sample was peripheral blood, obtained on day 0 of AZD1222 vaccination. The receptors were sampled from an adult in good health.

This clone appeared once. J is TRBJ2-5 and V is TRBV6-5; D is uncertain. The CDR3 has 12 residues. Trimming stripped 6 bases from V and 4 bases from J, with 9 bases between. The germline CDR1 and CDR2 sequences are MNHEY and SVGAGI. CDR3 DNA sequence: TGTGCCAGCAGACGGCTTCCAGAGACCCAGTACTTC. It codes for CASRRLPETQYF.

This chain links TRBV24-1 with TRBJ2-7; 7 bases agree with TRBD1. CDR3 size: 13 residues. Germline lookup yields CDR1 KGHDR and CDR2 SFDVKD. V was pared by 6 bases and J by 3 bases, with 4 bases of the junction left unmatched. In nucleotides, the CDR3 is TGTGCCACCAGTAGGACAGGCTACTACGAGCAGTACTTC. It specifies CATSRTGYYEQYF.

The chain is built from TRBV27 and TRBJ1-3, with TRBD1 matching over 9 bases. The CDR3 is 15 residues long. Germline V gene data show CDR1 as MNHEY and CDR2 as SMNVEV (reference sequence). J was trimmed by 4 bases and V by 6 bases; bases with no gene match: 7. The CDR3 region has the DNA TGTGCCAGCAGCACCTACAGGGGGCCAGGAAACACCATATATTTT. This codes for CASSTYRGPGNTIYF.

The chain uses TRBV6-1 and TRBJ1-2; D is undetermined. This CDR3 has 11 amino acids. Germline-derived CDR1 and CDR2 are MNHNS and SASEGT. V shed 2 bases and J shed 8 bases, with 6 bases lying between them. This CDR3 reads CASSEQGGYTF. DNA for the CDR3: TGTGCCAGCAGTGAACAAGGAGGCTACACCTTC.

The chain is built from TRBV28 and TRBJ2-2, with D perhaps matching TRBD2 (6 bases). This CDR3 is 17 amino acids long. Germline CDR1 and CDR2: MDHEN and SYDVKM. The ends were cut back, 6 bases at V and 0 bases at J, with 17 bases in the middle. The CDR3 sequence: CASRSWGAGANTGELFF. In nucleotides, the CDR3 is TGTGCCAGCAGATCCTGGGGAGCGGGCGCGAACACCGGGGAGCTGTTTTTT. Filled out from reference TRBV28 and TRBJ2-2, the complete variable domain reads DVKVTQSSRYLVKRTGEKVFLECVQDMDHENMFWYRQDPGLGLRLIYFSYDVKMKEKGDIPEGYSVSREKKERFSLILESASTNQTSMYLCASRSWGAGANTGELFFGEGSRLTVL.

J is TRBJ2-7 and V is TRBV20-1, with D perhaps assigned TRBD1 or TRBD2 (6 bases each). Germline values: CDR1 DFQATT, CDR2 SNEGSKA (reference sequence). V lost 3 bases, J lost 0 bases, and 18 bases lay in between. The CDR3 length is 16 residues. The CDR3 spells CSASARGLRSSYEQYF. As DNA, the CDR3 is TGCAGTGCTAGTGCCCGGGGGCTAAGGAGCTCCTACGAGCAGTACTTC.

The chain joins TRBV5-1 to TRBJ2-1; weak D call: TRBD2 (5 bases). Deletions cut 2 bases from V and 3 bases from J, with 9 bases between. The CDR3 consists of 14 residues. CDR1 SGHRS and CDR2 YFSETQ come from the germline V gene. The CDR3 nucleotides read TGCGCCAGCAGCTTCCGCGGGCGCTACAATGAGCAGTTCTTC. Translating gives CASSFRGRYNEQFF.

The chain joins TRBV9 to TRBJ2-2, with unresolved D. Trimming stripped 0 bases from V and 4 bases from J, with 10 bases between. The CDR3 has 15 residues. Germline V gives CDR1 SGDLS, CDR2 YYNGEE. CDR3 sequence (DNA): TGTGCCAGCAGCGTAGTAAGGGAACCCACCGGGGAGCTGTTTTTT. Translated, it gives CASSVVREPTGELFF.

The chain employs TRBV5-1 and TRBJ2-5; no definite D call. Germline V lookup: CDR1 SGHRS, CDR2 YFSETQ. This CDR3 is 13 amino acids long. Deletions cut 8 bases from V and 5 bases from J, with 16 bases between. CDR3 protein: CASTPSRFETQYF. The CDR3 nucleotides are TGCGCCAGTACGCCATCCAGGTTTGAGACCCAGTACTTC.

The rearrangement joins TRBV3-1 (or the pseudogene TRBV3-2) to TRBJ1-2, with D tentatively TRBD1 (6 bases). Germline CDR1 LGHDT, CDR2 YNNKEL (reference sequence). Between the trimmed V and J ends, which lost 6 bases and 4 bases, there was a span of 12 bases. This CDR3 spans 13 amino acids. DNA of the CDR3: TGTGCCAGCAGAAGTGGAGGGGGCTATGGCTACACCTTC. Translation: CASRSGGGYGYTF.

This chain links TRBV5-1 with TRBJ2-6; 8 nucleotides align to TRBD2. Germline assignment: CDR1 SGHRS and CDR2 YFSETQ. CDR3 length: 19 amino acids. The J segment lost 0 bases and the V segment lost 0 bases, leaving 8 bases of the junction unmatched. CDR3 sequence: CASSLVRREDISGANVLTF. The CDR3 region has the DNA TGCGCCAGCAGCTTGGTGCGGCGGGAGGATATCTCTGGGGCCAACGTCCTGACTTTC. Based on the CDR3 plus reference TRBV5-1 and TRBJ2-6, the full variable domain is KAGVTQTPRYLIKTRGQQVTLSCSPISGHRSVSWYQQTPGQGLQFLFEYFSETQRNKGNFPGRFSGRQFSNSRSEMNVSTLELGDSALYLCASSLVRREDISGANVLTFGAGSRLTVL.

The gene calls are TRBV3-1 (or the pseudogene TRBV3-2) and TRBJ2-1; possible D gene TRBD1, 5 bases. The CDR3 runs 11 residues. V was pared by 1 base and J by 14 bases, with 9 bases between. CDR1 and CDR2 (germline): LGHDT, YNNKEL (reference sequence). Here the CDR3 reads CASSQGGAKFF. CDR3 nucleotides: TGTGCCAGCAGCCAAGGTGGGGCAAAGTTCTTC.

V and J are TRBV9 and TRBJ1-5, with 7 bases matching TRBD1. The V gene end was trimmed by 5 bases and the J gene end by 1 base; junction bases not matched to a gene: 15. Germline assignment: CDR1 SGDLS and CDR2 YYNGEE. The CDR3 totals 18 residues. The CDR3 coding sequence is TGTGCCAGCAGTATTATGACAGGGCGAGTAACCAGCAATCAGCCCCAGCATTTT. The encoded protein is CASSIMTGRVTSNQPQHF.